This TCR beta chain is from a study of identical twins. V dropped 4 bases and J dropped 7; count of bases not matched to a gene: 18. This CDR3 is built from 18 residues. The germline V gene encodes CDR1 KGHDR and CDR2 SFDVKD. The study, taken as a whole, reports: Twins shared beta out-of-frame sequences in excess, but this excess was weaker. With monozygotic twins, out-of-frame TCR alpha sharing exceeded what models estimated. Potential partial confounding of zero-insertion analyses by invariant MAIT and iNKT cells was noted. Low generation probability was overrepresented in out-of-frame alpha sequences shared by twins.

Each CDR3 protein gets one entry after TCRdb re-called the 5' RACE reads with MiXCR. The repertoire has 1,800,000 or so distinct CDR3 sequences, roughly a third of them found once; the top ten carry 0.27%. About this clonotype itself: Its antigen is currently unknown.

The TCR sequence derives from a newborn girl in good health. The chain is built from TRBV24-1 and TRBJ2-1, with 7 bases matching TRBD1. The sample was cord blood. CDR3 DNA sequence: TGTGCCACCAGTGACCGTCTACCAGGGGACAGTTCGTGGAATGAGCAGTTCTTC. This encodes CATSDRLPGDSSWNEQFF.